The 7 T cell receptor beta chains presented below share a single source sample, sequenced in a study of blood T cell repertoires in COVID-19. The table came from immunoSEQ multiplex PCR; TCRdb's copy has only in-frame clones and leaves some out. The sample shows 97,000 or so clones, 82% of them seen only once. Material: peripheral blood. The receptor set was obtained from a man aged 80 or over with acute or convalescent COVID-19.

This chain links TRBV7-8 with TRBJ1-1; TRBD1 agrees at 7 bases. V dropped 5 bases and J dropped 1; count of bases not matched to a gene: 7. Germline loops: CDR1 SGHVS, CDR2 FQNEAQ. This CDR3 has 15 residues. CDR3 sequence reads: CASSQIGTENTEAFF. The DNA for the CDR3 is TGTGCCAGCAGCCAGATCGGGACAGAGAACACTGAAGCTTTCTTT.

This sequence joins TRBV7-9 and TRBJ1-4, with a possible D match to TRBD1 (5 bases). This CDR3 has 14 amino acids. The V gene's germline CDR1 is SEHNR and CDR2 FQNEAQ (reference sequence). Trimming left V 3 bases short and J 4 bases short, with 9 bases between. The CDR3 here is CASSFSQVNEKLFF. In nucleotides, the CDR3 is TGTGCCAGCAGCTTTTCACAGGTTAATGAAAAACTGTTTTTT.

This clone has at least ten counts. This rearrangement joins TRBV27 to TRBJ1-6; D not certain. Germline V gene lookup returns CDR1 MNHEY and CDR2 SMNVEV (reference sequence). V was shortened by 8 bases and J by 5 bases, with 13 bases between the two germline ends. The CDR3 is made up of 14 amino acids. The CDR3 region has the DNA TGTGCCAGCCTCTCTAGTTTAAATAATTCACCCCTCCACTTT. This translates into CASLSSLNNSPLHF.

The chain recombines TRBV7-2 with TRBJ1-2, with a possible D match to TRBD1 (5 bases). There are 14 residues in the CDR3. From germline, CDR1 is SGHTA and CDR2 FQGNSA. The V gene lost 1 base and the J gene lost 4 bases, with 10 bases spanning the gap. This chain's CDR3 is CASSLGGASYGYTF. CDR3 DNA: TGTGCCAGCAGCTTAGGGGGCGCGAGCTATGGCTACACCTTC.

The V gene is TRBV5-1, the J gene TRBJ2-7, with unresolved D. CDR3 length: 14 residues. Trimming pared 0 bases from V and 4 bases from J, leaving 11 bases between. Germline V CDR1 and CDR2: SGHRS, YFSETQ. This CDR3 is CASSLVVLPYEQYF. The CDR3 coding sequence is TGCGCCAGCAGCTTGGTAGTCTTGCCTTACGAGCAGTACTTC.

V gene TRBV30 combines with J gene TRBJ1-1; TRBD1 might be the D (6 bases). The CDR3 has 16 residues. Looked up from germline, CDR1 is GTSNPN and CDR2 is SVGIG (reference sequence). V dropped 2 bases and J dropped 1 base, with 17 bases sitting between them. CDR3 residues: CAWSFRSGQRNTEAFF. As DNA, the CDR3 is TGTGCCTGGAGTTTTAGATCTGGACAGAGGAACACTGAAGCTTTCTTT.

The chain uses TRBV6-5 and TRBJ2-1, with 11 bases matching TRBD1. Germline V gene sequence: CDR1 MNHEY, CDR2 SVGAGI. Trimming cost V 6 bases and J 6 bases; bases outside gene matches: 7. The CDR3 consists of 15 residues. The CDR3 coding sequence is TGTGCCAGCAGAGGGACAGGGGGTGTCCCCAATGAGCAGTTCTTC. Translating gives CASRGTGGVPNEQFF.